This paragraph reports one TCR beta chain. The data stem from a study of blood T cell repertoires in COVID-19. Clones were read by immunoSEQ multiplex PCR, and TCRdb kept only the in-frame ones, dropping some. The data contain about 240,000 clones, around 89% of them singletons. Trimming took 6 bases from V and 5 from J; bases not matched to a gene: 7. The CDR3 extends over 14 amino acids. The V gene's germline CDR1 is SNHLY and CDR2 FYNNEI. The chain employs TRBV2 and TRBJ1-2; 9 bases map to TRBD1. The specimen sequenced was PBMCs or T cells enriched from blood (not recorded which). The sequence was collected from a woman under 40 who had recovered from COVID-19. For the CDR3, the DNA is TGTGCCAGCAGAGCACAGGGGGCCGGGTATGGCTACACCTTC. Protein sequence: CASRAQGAGYGYTF.